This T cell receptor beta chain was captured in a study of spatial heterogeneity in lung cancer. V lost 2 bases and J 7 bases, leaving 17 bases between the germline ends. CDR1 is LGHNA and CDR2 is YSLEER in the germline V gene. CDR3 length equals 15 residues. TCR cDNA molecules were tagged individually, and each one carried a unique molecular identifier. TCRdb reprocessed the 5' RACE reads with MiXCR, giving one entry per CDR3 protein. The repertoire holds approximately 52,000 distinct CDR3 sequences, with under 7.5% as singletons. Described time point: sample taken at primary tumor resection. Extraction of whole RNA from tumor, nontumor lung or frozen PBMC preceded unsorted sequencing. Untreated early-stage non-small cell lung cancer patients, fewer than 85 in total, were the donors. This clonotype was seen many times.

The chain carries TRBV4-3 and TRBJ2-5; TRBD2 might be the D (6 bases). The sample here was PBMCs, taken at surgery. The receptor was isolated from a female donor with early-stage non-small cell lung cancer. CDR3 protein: CASSQIGGPSGTQYF. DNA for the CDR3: TGCGCCAGCAGCCAAATAGGAGGGCCGAGCGGGACCCAGTACTTC.